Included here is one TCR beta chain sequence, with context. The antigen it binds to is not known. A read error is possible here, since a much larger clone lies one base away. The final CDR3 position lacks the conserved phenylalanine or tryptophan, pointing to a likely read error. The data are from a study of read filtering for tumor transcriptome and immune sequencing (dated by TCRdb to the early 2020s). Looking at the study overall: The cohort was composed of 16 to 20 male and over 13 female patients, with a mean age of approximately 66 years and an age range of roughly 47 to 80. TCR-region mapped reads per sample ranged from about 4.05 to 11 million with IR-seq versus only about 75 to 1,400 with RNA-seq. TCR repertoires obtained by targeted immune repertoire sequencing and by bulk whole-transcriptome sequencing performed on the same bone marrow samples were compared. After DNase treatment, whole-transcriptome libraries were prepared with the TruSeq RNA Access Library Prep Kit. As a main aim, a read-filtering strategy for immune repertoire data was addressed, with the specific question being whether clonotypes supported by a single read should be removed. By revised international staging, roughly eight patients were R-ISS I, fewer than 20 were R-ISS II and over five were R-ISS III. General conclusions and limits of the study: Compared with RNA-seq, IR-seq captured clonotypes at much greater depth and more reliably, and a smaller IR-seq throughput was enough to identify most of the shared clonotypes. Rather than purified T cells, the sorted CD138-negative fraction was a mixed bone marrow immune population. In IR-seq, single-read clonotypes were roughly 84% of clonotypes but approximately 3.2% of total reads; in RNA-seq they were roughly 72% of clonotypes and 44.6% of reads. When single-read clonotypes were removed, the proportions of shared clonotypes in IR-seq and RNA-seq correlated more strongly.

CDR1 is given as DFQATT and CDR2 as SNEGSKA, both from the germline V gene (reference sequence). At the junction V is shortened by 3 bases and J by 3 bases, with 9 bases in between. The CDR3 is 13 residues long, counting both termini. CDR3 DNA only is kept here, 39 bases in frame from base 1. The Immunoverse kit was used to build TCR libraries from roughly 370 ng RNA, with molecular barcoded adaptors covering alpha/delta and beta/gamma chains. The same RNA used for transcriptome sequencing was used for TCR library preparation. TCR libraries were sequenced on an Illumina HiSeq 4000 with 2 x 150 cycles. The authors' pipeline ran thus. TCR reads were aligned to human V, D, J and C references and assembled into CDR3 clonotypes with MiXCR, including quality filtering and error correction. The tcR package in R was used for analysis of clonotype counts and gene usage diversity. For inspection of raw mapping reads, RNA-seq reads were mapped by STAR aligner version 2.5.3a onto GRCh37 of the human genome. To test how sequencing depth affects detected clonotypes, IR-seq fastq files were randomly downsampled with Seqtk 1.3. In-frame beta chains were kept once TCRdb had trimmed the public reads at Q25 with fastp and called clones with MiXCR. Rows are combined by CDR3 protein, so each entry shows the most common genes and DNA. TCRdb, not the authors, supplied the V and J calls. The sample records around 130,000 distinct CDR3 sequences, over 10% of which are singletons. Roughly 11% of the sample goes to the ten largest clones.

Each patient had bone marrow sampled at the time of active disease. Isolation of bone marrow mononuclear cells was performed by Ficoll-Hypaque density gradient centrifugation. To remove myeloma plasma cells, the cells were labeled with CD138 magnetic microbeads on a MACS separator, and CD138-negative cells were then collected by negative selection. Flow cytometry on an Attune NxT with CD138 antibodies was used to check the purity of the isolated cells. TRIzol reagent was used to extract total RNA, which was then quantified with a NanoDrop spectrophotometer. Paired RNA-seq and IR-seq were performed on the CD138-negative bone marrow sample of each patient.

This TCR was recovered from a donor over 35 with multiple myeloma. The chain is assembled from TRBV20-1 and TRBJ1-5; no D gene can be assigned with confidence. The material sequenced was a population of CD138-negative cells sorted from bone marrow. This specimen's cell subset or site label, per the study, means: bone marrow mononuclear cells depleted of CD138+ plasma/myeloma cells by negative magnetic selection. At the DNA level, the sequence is TGCAGTGCTAGGGTGGCAGTCAATCAGCCCCAGCATGTT. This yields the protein CSARVAVNQPQHV.